These 11 T cell receptor beta chains originate from one sample sequenced in a study of blood T cells in healthy people across ages. The authors ran a second PCR of about 7 to 11 cycles using a sample-barcoded 5' primer and a J-beta primer mix. TCRdb called the 5' RACE reads again in MiXCR, with one record for every CDR3 protein. Altogether 550,000 to 750,000 distinct CDR3 sequences are present, roughly 20% being singletons, with the ten largest covering 3.5% to 4%. The sequencing input was blood. These receptors all come from a man between 70 and 80 years old in good health.

The V call is TRBV9, the J call TRBJ2-5; D unresolved. The ends were cut back, 2 bases at V and 5 bases at J, with 10 bases in the middle. Per the germline V gene, CDR1 is SGDLS and CDR2 is YYNGEE. This CDR3 contains 13 residues. The CDR3: CASSVRAGETQYF. CDR3 nucleotide sequence: TGTGCCAGCAGCGTGAGAGCCGGGGAGACCCAGTACTTC.

This clonotype was counted only a few times. The genes are TRBV2 and TRBJ2-1, with 9 bases identical to TRBD1. The germline V gene has CDR1 SNHLY and CDR2 FYNNEI. V dropped 0 bases and J dropped 7; count of bases not matched to a gene: 7. CDR3 length equals 16 residues. Written as DNA, the CDR3 is TGTGCCAGCAGTGAAGCGCGGCCGGGACAGGGTAATGAGCAGTTCTTC. Its protein product is CASSEARPGQGNEQFF.

J is TRBJ2-1 and V is TRBV20-1; 9 bases are shared with TRBD2. Losses at the gene ends were 6 bases for V and 13 bases for J; bases not matched to a gene: 19. The CDR3 consists of 15 residues. From germline, CDR1 is DFQATT and CDR2 SNEGSKA (reference sequence). CDR3 nucleotide sequence: TGCAGTGCCCATCTTAGGGTTAGCGGGAGACAAGAACAGTTCTTC. Amino acids: CSAHLRVSGRQEQFF.

The V call is TRBV7-2, the J call TRBJ1-5; TRBD1 matches at 7 bases. CDR3 length equals 15 residues. With 4 bases clipped from V and 4 bases from J, the junction kept 7 bases outside the gene matches. CDR1 and CDR2 (germline): SGHTA, FQGNSA. As DNA, the CDR3 is TGTGCCAGCAGCTCCCTACAGGGGTCGAATCAGCCCCAGCATTTT. Translated, it gives CASSSLQGSNQPQHF.

As concerns this clonotype: The junction departs from germline at one end; a sequencing error may be responsible. This chain uses TRBV9 with TRBJ2-1, with 9 bases lining up with TRBD2. CDR1 is SGDLS, CDR2 YYNGEE, per germline. The CDR3 spans 15 residues. CDR3 in DNA: TGTGCCAGCAGCGGTAGCGGGAGCTCCTACAGTGAGCAGTTCTTC. This encodes CASSGSGSSYSEQFF.

This clonotype was detected a few times. At one of its ends the junction is not consistent with the germline gene, which may arise from a read error. CDR3 sequence: CASSLGRTRAF. CDR3 DNA: TGTGCCAGCAGTTTAGGGAGGACTCGAGCGTTC. The V call is TRBV12-3 or TRBV12-4, the J call TRBJ2-1; D possibly corresponds to TRBD2 (5 bases). The CDR3 is made up of 11 amino acids.

This clonotype has a count of ten or more. The chain recombines TRBV6-2 or TRBV6-3 with TRBJ2-3, with D hard to call. Deletions cut 0 bases from V and 4 bases from J, with 5 bases between. Per germline, CDR1 MNHEY and CDR2 SVGEGT. The CDR3 loop spans 13 amino acids. The CDR3: CASSYSGPDTQYF. CDR3 sequence (DNA): TGTGCCAGCAGTTACTCGGGTCCAGATACGCAGTATTTT.

This clonotype has just a few counts. Germline is not matched at one junction end, which may reflect a read error. The chain joins TRBV6-2 or TRBV6-3 to TRBJ2-1, with D possibly TRBD2 on 6 matching bases. The length of the CDR3 is 14 residues. Germline V lookup: CDR1 MNHEY, CDR2 SVGEGT. DNA of the CDR3: TGTACCAGCAGGTGGCTAGCGAGCTACAATGAGCAGTTCTTC. Translating gives CTSRWLASYNEQFF.

CDR3 amino acids: CSAPGGVSTFKLNEQFF. The CDR3 bases are TGCAGTGCACCGGGGGGAGTATCAACGTTTAAGCTTAATGAGCAGTTCTTC. The rearrangement joins TRBV20-1 to TRBJ2-1; 7 nucleotides match TRBD2. There are 17 residues in the CDR3. Per germline, CDR1 DFQATT and CDR2 SNEGSKA (reference sequence). J was trimmed by 7 bases and V by 6 bases; bases with no gene match: 21.

The V and J genes are TRBV5-1 and TRBJ1-6; unclear D gene. V lost 4 bases, J lost 6 bases, and 14 bases lay in between. Germline assignment: CDR1 SGHRS and CDR2 YFSETQ. CDR3 length equals 15 residues. The CDR3 DNA reads TGCGCCAGCAGCACCGGGAGTTCCGGTAATTCACCCCTCCACTTT. The encoded protein is CASSTGSSGNSPLHF. Complete variable domain (other parts from reference TRBV5-1 and TRBJ1-6): KAGVTQTPRYLIKTRGQQVTLSCSPISGHRSVSWYQQTPGQGLQFLFEYFSETQRNKGNFPGRFSGRQFSNSRSEMNVSTLELGDSALYLCASSTGSSGNSPLHFGNGTRLTVT.

This clonotype was observed a few times. The V call is TRBV2, the J call TRBJ2-5; no definite D call. The J call may be wrong; the DNA end is better matched by TRBJ2-7. The CDR3 has 13 amino acids. Germline values: CDR1 SNHLY, CDR2 FYNNEI. The CDR3 loop reads CASSDSLPYEQYF. CDR3 coding DNA: TGTGCCAGCAGTGATAGCCTACCCTACGAGCAGTACTTC.